This T cell receptor (beta chain) was observed in a study of T cells in localized non-small cell lung cancer. This clone came up once. Its antigen is unidentified. Study-wide points: Only one tumor region went through sequencing, so heterogeneity may still be there. Paired adjacent lung recovered a median around 62 of the top 100 tumor clones.

Clones were read by immunoSEQ multiplex PCR, and TCRdb kept only the in-frame ones, dropping some. Of about 15,000 clones in the sample, 85% to 90% are singletons; the top ten hold 4.2%. V dropped 6 bases and J dropped 4 bases, with 20 bases sitting between them. The V gene's germline CDR1 is KGHSH and CDR2 LQKENI. The CDR3 contains 16 residues. V gene TRBV18 combines with J gene TRBJ2-3, with a tentative D call TRBD2 (6 bases). The sequence was collected from a woman aged 40-69 years with stage I lung adenocarcinoma. Material: peripheral blood, obtained before any cancer treatment. This CDR3 is CASSIEGGVPPDTQYF. The CDR3, as DNA: TGTGCCAGCTCGATCGAGGGCGGGGTCCCCCCAGATACGCAGTATTTT.